This T cell receptor (beta chain) was recorded in a study of radiotherapy plus CTLA-4 blockade in lung cancer. Whole-study findings and limits: Radiotherapy plus ipilimumab was followed by expansion in blood of tumor-derived TCR clones.

J was trimmed by 0 bases and V by 5 bases; bases with no gene match: 10. The length of the CDR3 is 17 residues. From germline, CDR1 is SGHTA and CDR2 FQGNSA. As regards this clone: Its specificity is unknown.

Sequencing used immunoSEQ multiplex PCR; TCRdb keeps in-frame clones, though not all of them. The sample has 40,000 to 55,000 clones, 70% to 90% seen once; the top ten hold about a sixth. The chain uses TRBV7-2 and TRBJ2-7; the match to TRBD2 covers 10 bases. The TCR comes from a human donor with non-small cell lung cancer that progressed on radiotherapy plus ipilimumab. Some clones in this sample may be carry-over from other donors' samples. This material consisted of peripheral blood, taken from a patient treated with radiotherapy plus ipilimumab. The CDR3 nucleotides read TGTGCCAGCAGCCGCACCATCATAGCGGGGGGCTCCTACGAGCAGTACTTC. Protein sequence: CASSRTIIAGGSYEQYF.